The subject of this entry is one T cell receptor beta chain. Its antigen is as yet unknown. The record originates from a study of OX40 agonist ivuxolimab in advanced cancers. Across the study: Mean age approximately 61 years, range about 23 to 80; roughly 80% male.

This CDR3 has 13 amino acids. Germline CDR1 LGHNA, CDR2 YSLEER. With 1 base removed from V and 4 bases from J, the gap between germline ends came to 8 bases. Assay used: immunoSEQ multiplex PCR; TCRdb lists only in-frame clones, some missing. The sample gives approximately 81,000 clones, roughly 91% of which show up once; about 13% is in the top ten. Whole-study results and caveats: The authors did not determine the antigen specificity of the expanded peripheral T cells.

The receptor was derived from an adult with an advanced solid tumor such as melanoma, head and neck, liver or kidney cancer. Sequencing was performed on CD4+ or CD8+ T cells sorted from blood, taken in a trial of the OX40 agonist ivuxolimab. The chain links TRBV4-3 to TRBJ2-7, with unresolved D. CDR3 in amino acids: CASSQVGMYEQYF. The CDR3, as DNA: TGCGCCAGCAGCCAAGTAGGGATGTACGAGCAGTACTTC.